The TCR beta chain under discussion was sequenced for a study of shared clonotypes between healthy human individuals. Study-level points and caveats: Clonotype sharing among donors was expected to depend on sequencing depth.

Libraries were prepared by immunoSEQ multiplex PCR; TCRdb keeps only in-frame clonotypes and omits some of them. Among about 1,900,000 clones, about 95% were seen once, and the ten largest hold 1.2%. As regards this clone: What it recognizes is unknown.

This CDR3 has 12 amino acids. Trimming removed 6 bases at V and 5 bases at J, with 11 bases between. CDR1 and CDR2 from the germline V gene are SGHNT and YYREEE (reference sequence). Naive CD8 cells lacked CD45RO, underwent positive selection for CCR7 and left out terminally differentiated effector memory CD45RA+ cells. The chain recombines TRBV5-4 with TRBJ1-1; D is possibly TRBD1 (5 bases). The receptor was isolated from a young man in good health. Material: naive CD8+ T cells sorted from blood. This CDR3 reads CASNRGGTEAFF. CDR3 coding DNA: TGTGCCAGCAACCGGGGGGGGACTGAAGCTTTCTTT.